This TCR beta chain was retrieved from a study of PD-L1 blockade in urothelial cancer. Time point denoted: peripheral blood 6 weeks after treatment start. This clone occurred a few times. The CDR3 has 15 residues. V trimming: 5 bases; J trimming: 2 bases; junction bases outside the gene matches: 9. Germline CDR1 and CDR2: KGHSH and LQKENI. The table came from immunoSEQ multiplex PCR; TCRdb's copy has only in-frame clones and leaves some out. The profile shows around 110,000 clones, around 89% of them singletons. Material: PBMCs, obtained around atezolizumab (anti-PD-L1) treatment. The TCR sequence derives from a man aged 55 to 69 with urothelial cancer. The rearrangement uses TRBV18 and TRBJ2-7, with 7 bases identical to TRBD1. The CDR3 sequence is CASSRPGTATYEQYF. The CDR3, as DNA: TGTGCCAGCTCAAGACCCGGGACAGCGACCTACGAGCAGTACTTC.